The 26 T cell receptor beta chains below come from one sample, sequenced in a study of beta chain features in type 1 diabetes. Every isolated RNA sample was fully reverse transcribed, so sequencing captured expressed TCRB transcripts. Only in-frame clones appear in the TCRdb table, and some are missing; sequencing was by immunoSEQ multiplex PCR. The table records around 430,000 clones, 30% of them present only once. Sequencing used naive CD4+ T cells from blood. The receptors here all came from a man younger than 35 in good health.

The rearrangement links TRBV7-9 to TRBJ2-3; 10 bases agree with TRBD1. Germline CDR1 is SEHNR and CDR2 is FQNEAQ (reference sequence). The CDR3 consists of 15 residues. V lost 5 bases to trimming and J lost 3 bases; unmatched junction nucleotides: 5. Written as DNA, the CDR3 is TGTGCCAGCAGCCGAGGACAGGGGGATACAGATACGCAGTATTTT. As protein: CASSRGQGDTDTQYF.

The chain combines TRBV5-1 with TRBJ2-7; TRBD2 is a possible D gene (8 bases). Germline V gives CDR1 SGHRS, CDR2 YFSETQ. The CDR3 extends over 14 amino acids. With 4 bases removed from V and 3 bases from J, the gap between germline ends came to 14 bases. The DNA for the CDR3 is TGCGCCAGCAGCCCGGGAGGGACAGTCTACGAGCAGTACTTC. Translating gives CASSPGGTVYEQYF.

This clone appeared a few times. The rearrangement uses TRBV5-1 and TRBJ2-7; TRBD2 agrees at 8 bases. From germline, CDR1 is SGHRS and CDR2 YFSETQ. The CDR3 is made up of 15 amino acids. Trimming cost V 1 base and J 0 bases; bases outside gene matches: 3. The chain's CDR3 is CASSLLGTSSYEQYF. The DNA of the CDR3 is TGCGCCAGCAGCTTGCTGGGGACTAGCTCCTACGAGCAGTACTTC. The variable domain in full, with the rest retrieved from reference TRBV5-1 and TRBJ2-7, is KAGVTQTPRYLIKTRGQQVTLSCSPISGHRSVSWYQQTPGQGLQFLFEYFSETQRNKGNFPGRFSGRQFSNSRSEMNVSTLELGDSALYLCASSLLGTSSYEQYFGPGTRLTVT.

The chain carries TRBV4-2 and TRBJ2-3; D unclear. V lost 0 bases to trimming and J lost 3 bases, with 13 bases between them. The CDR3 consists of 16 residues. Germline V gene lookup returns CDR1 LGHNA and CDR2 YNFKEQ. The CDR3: CASSQDFRLMTDTQYF. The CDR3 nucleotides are TGTGCCAGCAGCCAAGATTTCCGGCTAATGACAGATACGCAGTATTTT.

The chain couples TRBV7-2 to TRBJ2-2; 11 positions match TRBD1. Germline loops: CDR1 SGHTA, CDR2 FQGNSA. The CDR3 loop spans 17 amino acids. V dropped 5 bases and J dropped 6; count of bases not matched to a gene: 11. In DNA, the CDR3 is TGTGCCAGCAGCCCGCGGCGGACAGGGGGCGTTCCCGGGGAGCTGTTTTTT. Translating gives CASSPRRTGGVPGELFF. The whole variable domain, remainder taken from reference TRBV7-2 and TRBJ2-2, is GAGVSQSPSNKVTEKGKDVELRCDPISGHTALYWYRQSLGQGLEFLIYFQGNSAPDKSGLPSDRFSAERTGGSVSTLTIQRTQQEDSAVYLCASSPRRTGGVPGELFFGEGSRLTVL.

This CDR3 is CATSRVEGEAQYF. The CDR3 nucleotides are TGTGCCACCAGCAGAGTTGAAGGGGAGGCCCAGTACTTC. V is TRBV15 and J is TRBJ2-5; tentative D call: TRBD2 (6 bases). Trimming stripped 1 base from V and 9 bases from J, with 12 bases between. Germline loops: CDR1 LNHNV, CDR2 YYDKDF (reference sequence). The CDR3 has 13 amino acids.

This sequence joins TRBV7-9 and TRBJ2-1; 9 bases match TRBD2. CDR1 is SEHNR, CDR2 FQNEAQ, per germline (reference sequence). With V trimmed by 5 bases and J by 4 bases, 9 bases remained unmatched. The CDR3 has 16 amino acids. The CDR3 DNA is TGTGCCAGCAGCGACAAGGCGGGAGGGGGGTACAATGAGCAGTTCTTC. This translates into CASSDKAGGGYNEQFF.

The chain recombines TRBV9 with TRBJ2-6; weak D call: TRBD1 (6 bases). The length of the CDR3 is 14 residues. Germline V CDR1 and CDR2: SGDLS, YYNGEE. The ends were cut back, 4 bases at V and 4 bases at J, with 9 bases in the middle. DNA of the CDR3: TGTGCCAGCAGCCACAGGGCCGGGGCCAACGTCCTGACTTTC. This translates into CASSHRAGANVLTF.

DNA for the CDR3: TGTGCCAGCAGCTTCGGTTGGACTAGCGGGAATGGGTATTTT. Translated, it gives CASSFGWTSGNGYF. The chain recombines TRBV5-6 with TRBJ2-3, with 12 bases lining up with TRBD2. CDR3 size: 14 residues. From germline, CDR1 is SGHDT and CDR2 YYEEEE. V shed 2 bases, J shed 14 bases, and the junction held 9 bases outside the gene matches.

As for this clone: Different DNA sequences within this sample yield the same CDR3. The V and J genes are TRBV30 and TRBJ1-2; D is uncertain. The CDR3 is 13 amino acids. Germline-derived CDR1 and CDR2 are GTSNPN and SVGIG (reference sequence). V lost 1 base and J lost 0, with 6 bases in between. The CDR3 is CAWSASSNYGYTF. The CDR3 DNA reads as TGTGCCTGGAGTGCTTCCTCTAACTATGGCTACACCTTC.

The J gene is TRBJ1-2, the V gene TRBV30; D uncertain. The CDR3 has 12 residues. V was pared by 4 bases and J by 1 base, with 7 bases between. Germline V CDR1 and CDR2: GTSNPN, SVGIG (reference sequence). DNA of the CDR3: TGTGCCTGGATGGTCGGTAACTATGGCTACACCTTC. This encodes CAWMVGNYGYTF.

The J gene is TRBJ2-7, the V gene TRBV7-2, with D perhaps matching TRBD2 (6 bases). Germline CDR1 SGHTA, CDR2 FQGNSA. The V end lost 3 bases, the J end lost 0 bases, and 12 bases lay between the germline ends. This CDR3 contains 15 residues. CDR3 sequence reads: CASSLGGVTSYEQYF. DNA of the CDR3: TGTGCCAGCAGCTTGGGGGGAGTTACCTCCTACGAGCAGTACTTC.

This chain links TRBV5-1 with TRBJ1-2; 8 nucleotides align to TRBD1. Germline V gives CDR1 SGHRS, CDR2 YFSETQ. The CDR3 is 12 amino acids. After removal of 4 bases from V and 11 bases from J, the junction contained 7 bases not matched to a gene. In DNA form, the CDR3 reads TGCGCCAGCAGCCTCGGACAGGGTGGATACACCTTC. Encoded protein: CASSLGQGGYTF.

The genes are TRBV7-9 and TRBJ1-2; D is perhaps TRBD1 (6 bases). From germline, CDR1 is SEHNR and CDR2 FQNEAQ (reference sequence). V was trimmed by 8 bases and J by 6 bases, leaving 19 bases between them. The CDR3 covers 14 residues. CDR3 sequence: CASGIDQGNNGYTF. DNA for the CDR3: TGTGCCAGCGGGATTGATCAGGGGAACAATGGCTACACCTTC. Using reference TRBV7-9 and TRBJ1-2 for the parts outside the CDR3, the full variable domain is DTGVSQNPRHKITKRGQNVTFRCDPISEHNRLYWYRQTLGQGPEFLTYFQNEAQLEKSRLLSDRFSAERPKGSFSTLEIQRTEQGDSAMYLCASGIDQGNNGYTFGSGTRLTVV.

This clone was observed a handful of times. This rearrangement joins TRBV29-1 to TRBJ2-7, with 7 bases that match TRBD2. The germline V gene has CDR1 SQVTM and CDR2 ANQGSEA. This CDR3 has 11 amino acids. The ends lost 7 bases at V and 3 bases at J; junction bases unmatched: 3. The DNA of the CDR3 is TGCAGCGCTAGCGGAAGCTACGAGCAGTACTTC. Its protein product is CSASGSYEQYF.

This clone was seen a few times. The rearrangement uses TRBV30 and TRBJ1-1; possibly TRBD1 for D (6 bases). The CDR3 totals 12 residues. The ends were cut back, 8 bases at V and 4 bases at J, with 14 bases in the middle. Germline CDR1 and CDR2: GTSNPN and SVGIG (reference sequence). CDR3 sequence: CAGGGGRTEAFF. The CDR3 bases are TGTGCCGGAGGCGGGGGCCGCACTGAAGCTTTCTTT.

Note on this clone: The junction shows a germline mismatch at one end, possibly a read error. The CDR3 nucleotides read TGTGCCAGCTCACCATTAGAGGGGGTCTATTCGGTCTTC. It yields the protein CASSPLEGVYSVF. V and J are TRBV18 and TRBJ2-1; D may be TRBD1 (6 bases). This CDR3 contains 13 residues. CDR1 and CDR2 (germline): KGHSH, LQKENI. Full variable domain (outside the CDR3, taken from reference TRBV18 and TRBJ2-1): NAGVMQNPRHLVRRRGQEARLRCSPMKGHSHVYWYRQLPEEGLKFMVYLQKENIIDESGMPKERFSAEFPKEGPSILRIQQVVRGDSAAYFCASSPLEGVYSVFGPGTRLTVL.

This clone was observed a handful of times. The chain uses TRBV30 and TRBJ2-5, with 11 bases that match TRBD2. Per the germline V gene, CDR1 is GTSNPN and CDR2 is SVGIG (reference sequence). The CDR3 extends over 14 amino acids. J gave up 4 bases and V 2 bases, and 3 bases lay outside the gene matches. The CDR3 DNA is TGTGCCTGGAGTCCAGGGACTAGCGGAGAGACCCAGTACTTC. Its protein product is CAWSPGTSGETQYF.

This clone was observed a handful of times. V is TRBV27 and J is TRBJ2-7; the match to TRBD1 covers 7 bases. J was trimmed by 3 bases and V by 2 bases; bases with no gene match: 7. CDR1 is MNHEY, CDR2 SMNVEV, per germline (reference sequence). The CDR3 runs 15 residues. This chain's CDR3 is CASSLRGQFYYEQYF. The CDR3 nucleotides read TGTGCCAGCAGTTTACGGGGACAGTTCTACTACGAGCAGTACTTC.

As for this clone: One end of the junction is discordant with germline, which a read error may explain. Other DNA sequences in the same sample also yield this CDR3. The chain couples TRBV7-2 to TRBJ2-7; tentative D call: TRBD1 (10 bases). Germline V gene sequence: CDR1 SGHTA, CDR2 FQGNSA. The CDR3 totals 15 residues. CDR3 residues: CASSLAGQGPYEQYF. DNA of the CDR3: TGTGCCAGCAGCCTAGCGGGACAGGGGCCCTACGAGCAGTACTTC.

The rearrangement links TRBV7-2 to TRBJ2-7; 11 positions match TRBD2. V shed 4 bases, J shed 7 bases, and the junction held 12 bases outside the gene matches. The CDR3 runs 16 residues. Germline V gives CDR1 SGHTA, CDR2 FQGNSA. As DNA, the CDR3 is TGTGCCAGCAGCTCCCGTTCGTCGCTAGCGGGAGGTGAGCAGTACTTC. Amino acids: CASSSRSSLAGGEQYF.

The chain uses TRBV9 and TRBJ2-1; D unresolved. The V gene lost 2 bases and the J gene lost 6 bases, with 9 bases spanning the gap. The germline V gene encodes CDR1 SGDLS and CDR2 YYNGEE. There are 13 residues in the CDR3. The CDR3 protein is CASSVTGSNEQFF. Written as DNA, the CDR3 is TGTGCCAGCAGCGTGACGGGCTCCAATGAGCAGTTCTTC. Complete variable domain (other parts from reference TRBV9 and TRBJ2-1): DSGVTQTPKHLITATGQRVTLRCSPRSGDLSVYWYQQSLDQGLQFLIQYYNGEERAKGNILERFSAQQFPDLHSELNLSSLELGDSALYFCASSVTGSNEQFFGPGTRLTVL.

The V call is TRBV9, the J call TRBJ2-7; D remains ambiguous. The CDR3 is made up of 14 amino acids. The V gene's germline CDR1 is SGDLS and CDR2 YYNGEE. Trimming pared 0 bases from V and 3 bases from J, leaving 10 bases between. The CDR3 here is CASSVGAAVYEQYF. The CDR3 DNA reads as TGTGCCAGCAGCGTAGGGGCAGCAGTCTACGAGCAGTACTTC. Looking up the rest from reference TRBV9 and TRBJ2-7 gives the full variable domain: DSGVTQTPKHLITATGQRVTLRCSPRSGDLSVYWYQQSLDQGLQFLIQYYNGEERAKGNILERFSAQQFPDLHSELNLSSLELGDSALYFCASSVGAAVYEQYFGPGTRLTVT.

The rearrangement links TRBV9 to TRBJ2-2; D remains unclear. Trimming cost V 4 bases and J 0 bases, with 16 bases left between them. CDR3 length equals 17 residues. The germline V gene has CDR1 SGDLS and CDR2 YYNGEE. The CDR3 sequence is CASSPAGLGSNTGELFF. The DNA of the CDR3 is TGTGCCAGCAGCCCCGCCGGGCTGGGCTCGAACACCGGGGAGCTGTTTTTT.

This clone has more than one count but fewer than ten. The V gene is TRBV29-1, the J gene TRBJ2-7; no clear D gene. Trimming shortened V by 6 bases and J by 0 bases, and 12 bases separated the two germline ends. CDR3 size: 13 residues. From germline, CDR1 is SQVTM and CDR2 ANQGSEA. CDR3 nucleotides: TGCAGCGTCGTAAAGGTGAGCTCCTACGAGCAGTACTTC. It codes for CSVVKVSSYEQYF.

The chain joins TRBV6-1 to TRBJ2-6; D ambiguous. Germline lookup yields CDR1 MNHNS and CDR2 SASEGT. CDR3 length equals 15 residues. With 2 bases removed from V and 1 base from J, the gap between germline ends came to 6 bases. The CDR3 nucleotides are TGTGCCAGCAGTGAACTCGGGTCTGGGGCCAACGTCCTGACTTTC. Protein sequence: CASSELGSGANVLTF.